This section outlines one T cell receptor beta chain sequence together with its context. TCRdb keeps only in-frame clones here, not all; method: immunoSEQ multiplex PCR. This sample has approximately 140,000 clones, with around 85% found just once. The data stem from a study of control samples from healthy donors and cancer patients. CDR1 is SQVTM, CDR2 ANQGSEA, per germline. V was clipped by 4 bases and J by 1 base, with 10 bases between them. The CDR3 is 14 amino acids. Source material: blood. The sequence came from a woman under 40 in good health. V and J are TRBV29-1 and TRBJ2-2, with unresolved D. CDR3 nucleotides: TGCAGCGTTGCTGTGCAGGAGAACACCGGGGAGCTGTTTTTT. Translation: CSVAVQENTGELFF.